Included here is one TCR beta chain sequence, with context. Its antigen is as yet unknown. This CDR3 has 13 residues. Per germline, CDR1 WSHSY and CDR2 SAAADI. The V end lost 4 bases, the J end lost 3 bases, and 9 bases lay between the germline ends. The data derive from a study of T cell responses to AZD1222 COVID-19 vaccine. Study-level findings and limits: Seropositivity was recorded at baseline in only a handful of AZD1222 recipients.

The assay was immunoSEQ multiplex PCR, and TCRdb's table has in-frame clones only and misses some. The sample holds 130,000 to 150,000 clones, 82% seen once. The receptor was derived from an adult in good health. J is TRBJ2-5 and V is TRBV10-2; no definite D call. The material was peripheral blood, obtained on day 0 of MenACWY control vaccination. CDR3 DNA sequence: TGCGCCAGCAGTGGGAACCGAGAAGAGACCCAGTACTTC. This translates into CASSGNREETQYF.